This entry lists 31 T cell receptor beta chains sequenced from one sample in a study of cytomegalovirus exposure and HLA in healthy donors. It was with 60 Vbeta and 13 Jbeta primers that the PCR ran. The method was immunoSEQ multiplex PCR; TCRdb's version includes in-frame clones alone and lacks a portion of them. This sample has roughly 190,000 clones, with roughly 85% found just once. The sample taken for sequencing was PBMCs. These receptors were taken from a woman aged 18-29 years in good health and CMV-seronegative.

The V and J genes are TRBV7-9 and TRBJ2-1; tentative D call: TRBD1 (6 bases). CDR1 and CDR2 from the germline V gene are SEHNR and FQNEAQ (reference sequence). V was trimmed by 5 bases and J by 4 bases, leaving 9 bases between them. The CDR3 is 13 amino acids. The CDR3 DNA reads TGTGCCAGCAGCCCTCAGGGGTACAATGAGCAGTTCTTC. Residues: CASSPQGYNEQFF.

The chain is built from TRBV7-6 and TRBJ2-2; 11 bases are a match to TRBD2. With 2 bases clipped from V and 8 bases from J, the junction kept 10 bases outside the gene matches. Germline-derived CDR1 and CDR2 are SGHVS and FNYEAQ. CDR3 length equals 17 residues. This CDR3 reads CASSLIPLAGGSGELFF. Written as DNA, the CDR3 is TGTGCCAGCAGCTTAATCCCGCTAGCGGGAGGTTCAGGGGAGCTGTTTTTT.

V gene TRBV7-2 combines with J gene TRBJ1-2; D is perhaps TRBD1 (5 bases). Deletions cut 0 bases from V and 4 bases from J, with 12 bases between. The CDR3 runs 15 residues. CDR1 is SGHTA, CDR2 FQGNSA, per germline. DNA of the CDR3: TGTGCCAGCAGCTTAGCGAAGGGACTTGGCTATGGCTACACCTTC. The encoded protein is CASSLAKGLGYGYTF.

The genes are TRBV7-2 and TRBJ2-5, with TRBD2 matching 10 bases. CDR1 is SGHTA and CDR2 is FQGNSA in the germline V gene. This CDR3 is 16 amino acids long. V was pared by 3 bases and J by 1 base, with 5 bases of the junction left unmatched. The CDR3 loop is CASSFYSGRFQETQYF. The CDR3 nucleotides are TGTGCCAGCAGCTTTTATAGCGGGAGGTTCCAAGAGACCCAGTACTTC.

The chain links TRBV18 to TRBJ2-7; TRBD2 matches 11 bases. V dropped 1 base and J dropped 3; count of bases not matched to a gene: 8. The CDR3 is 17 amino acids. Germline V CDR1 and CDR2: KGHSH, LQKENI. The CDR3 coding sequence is TGTGCCAGCTCACCACGCAAAATAGCGGGAGGGCACTACGAGCAGTACGTC. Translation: CASSPRKIAGGHYEQYV.

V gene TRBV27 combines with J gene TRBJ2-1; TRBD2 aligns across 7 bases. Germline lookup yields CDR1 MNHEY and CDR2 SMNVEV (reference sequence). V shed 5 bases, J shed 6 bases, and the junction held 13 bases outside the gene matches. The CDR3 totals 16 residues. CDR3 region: CASSRRELPPGNEQFF. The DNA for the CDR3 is TGTGCCAGCAGTAGGCGGGAGCTCCCCCCCGGCAATGAGCAGTTCTTC.

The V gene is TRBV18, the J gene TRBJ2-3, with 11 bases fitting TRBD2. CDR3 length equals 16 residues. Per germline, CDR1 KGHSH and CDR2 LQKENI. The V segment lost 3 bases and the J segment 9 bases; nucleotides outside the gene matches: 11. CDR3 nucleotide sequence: TGTGCCAGCTCACCGAGTACTAGCGGGAGCGGGGGGACGCAGTATTTT. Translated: CASSPSTSGSGGTQYF.

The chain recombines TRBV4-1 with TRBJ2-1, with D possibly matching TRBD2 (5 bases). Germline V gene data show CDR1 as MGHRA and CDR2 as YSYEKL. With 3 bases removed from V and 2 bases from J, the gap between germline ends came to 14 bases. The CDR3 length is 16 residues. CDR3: CASSQLTMRAYNEQFF. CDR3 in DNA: TGCGCCAGCAGCCAGCTGACCATGCGGGCCTACAATGAGCAGTTCTTC.

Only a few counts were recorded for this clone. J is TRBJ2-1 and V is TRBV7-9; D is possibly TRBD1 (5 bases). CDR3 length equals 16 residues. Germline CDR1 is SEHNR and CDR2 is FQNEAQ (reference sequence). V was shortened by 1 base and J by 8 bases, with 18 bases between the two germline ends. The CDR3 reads CASSLEGVSLLHEQFF. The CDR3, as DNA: TGTGCCAGCAGCTTAGAAGGGGTCTCGTTGCTACATGAGCAGTTCTTC.

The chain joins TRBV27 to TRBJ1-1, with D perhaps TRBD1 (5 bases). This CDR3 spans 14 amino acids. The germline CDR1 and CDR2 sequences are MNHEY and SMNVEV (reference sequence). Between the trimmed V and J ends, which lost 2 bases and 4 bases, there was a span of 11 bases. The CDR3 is CASSLGGVGTEAFF. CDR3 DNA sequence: TGTGCCAGCAGTTTAGGGGGGGTCGGCACTGAAGCTTTCTTT.

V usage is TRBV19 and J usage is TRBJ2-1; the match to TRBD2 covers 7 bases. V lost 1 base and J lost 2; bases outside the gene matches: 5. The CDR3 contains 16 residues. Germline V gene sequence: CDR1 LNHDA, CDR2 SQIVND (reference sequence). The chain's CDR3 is CASSIVRREPYNEQFF. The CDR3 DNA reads TGTGCCAGTAGTATAGTAAGGCGGGAGCCCTACAATGAGCAGTTCTTC.

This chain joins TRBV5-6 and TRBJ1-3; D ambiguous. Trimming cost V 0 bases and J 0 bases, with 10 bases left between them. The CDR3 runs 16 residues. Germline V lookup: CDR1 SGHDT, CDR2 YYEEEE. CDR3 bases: TGTGCCAGCAGCTTGGGCGGTCCAACCTCTGGAAACACCATATATTTT. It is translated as CASSLGGPTSGNTIYF.

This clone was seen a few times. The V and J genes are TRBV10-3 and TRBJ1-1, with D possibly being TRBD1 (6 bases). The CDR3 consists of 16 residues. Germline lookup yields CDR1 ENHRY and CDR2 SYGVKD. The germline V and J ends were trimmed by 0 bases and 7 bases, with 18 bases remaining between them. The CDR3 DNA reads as TGTGCCATCAGTGAGTCGCGGGGGCAGGAGTCAAGTGAAGCTTTCTTT. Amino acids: CAISESRGQESSEAFF.

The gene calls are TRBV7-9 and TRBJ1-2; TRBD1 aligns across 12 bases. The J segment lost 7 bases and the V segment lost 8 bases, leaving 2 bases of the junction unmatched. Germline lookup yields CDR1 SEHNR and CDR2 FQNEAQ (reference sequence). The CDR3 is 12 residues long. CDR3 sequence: CASGTGGGGYTF. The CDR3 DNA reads TGTGCCAGCGGGACAGGGGGCGGTGGCTACACCTTC.

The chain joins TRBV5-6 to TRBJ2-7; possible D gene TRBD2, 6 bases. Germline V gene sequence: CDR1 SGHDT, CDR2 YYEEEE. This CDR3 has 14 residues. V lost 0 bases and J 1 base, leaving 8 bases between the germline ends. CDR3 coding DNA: TGTGCCAGCAGCTTGGGTGGGGGGTCCTACGAGCAGTACGTC. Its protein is CASSLGGGSYEQYV.

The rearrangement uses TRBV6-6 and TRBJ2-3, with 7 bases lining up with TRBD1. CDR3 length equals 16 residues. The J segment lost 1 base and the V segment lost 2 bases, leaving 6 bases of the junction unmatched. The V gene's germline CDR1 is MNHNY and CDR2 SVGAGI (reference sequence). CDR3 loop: CASSYATGTGTDTQYF. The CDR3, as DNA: TGTGCCAGCAGTTACGCGACAGGGACGGGCACAGATACGCAGTATTTT.

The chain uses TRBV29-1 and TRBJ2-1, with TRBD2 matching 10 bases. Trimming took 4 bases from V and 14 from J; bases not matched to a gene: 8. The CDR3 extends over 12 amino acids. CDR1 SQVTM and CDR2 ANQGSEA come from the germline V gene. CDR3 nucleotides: TGCAGCGTTGCATCTCTAGCGGGAGAGGAGTTCTTC. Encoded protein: CSVASLAGEEFF.

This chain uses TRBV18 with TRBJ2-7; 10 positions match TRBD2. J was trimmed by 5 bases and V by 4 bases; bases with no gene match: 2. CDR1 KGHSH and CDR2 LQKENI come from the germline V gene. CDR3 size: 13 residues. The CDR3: CASSHLAGDEQYV. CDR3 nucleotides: TGTGCCAGCTCACATCTAGCGGGAGACGAGCAGTACGTC.

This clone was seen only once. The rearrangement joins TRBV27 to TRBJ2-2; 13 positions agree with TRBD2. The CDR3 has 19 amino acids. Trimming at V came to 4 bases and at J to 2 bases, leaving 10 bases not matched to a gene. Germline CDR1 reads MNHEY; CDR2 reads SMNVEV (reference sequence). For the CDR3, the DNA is TGTGCCAGCAGTTCCCTAACACTAGCGGGAGGGCCTAACACCGGGGAGCTGTTTTTT. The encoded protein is CASSSLTLAGGPNTGELFF.

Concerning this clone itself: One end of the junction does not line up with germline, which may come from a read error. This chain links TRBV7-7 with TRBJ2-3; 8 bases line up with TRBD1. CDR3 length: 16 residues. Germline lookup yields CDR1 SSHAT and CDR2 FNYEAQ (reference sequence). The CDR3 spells CASSLGESGGLNTQYF. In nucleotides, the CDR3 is TGTGCTAGCAGCTTAGGCGAGTCAGGGGGCTTGAATACGCAGTATTTT.

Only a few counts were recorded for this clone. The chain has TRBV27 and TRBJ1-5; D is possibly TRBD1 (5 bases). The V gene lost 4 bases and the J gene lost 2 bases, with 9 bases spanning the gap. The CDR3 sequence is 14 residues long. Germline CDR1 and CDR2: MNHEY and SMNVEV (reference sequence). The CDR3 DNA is TGTGCCAGCAGTTGGTCGGGGGGCAATCAGCCCCAGCATTTT. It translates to CASSWSGGNQPQHF.

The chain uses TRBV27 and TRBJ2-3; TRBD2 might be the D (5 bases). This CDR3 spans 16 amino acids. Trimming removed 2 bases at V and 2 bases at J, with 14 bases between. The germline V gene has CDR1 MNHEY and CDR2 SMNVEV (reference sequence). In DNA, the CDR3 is TGTGCCAGCAGTTTAGCCGCTTCCGGGGACACAGATACGCAGTATTTT. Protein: CASSLAASGDTDTQYF.

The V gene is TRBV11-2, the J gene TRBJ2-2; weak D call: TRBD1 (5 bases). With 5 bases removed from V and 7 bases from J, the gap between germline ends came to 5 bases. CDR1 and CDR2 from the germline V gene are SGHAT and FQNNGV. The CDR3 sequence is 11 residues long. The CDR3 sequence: CASSRGGELFF. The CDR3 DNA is TGTGCCAGCAGCAGGGGCGGGGAGCTGTTTTTT.

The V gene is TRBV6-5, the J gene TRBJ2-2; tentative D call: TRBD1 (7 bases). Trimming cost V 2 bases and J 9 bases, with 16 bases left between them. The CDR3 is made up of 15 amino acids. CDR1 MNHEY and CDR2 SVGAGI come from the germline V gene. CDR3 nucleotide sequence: TGTGCCAGCAGTTACAGGGACAGCGGGTGGAGGGAGCTGTTTTTT. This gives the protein CASSYRDSGWRELFF.

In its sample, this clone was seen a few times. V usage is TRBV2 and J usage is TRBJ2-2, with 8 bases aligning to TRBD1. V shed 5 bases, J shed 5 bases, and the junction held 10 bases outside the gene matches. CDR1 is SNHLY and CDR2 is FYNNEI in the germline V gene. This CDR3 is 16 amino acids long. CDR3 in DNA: TGTGCCAGCAGTAAAACGGGGCGGACAGGGACCGGGGAGCTGTTTTTT. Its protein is CASSKTGRTGTGELFF. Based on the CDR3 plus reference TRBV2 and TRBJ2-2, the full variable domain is EPEVTQTPSHQVTQMGQEVILRCVPISNHLYFYWYRQILGQKVEFLVSFYNNEISEKSEIFDDQFSVERPDGSNFTLKIRSTKLEDSAMYFCASSKTGRTGTGELFFGEGSRLTVL.

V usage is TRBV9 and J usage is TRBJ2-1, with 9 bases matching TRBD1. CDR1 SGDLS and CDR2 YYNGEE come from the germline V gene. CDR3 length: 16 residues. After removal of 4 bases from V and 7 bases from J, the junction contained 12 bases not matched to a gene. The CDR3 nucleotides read TGTGCCAGCAGCCCCCAAGGAGGGACAGGGACAAATGAGCAGTTCTTC. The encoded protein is CASSPQGGTGTNEQFF. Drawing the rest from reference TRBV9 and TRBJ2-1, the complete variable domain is DSGVTQTPKHLITATGQRVTLRCSPRSGDLSVYWYQQSLDQGLQFLIQYYNGEERAKGNILERFSAQQFPDLHSELNLSSLELGDSALYFCASSPQGGTGTNEQFFGPGTRLTVL.

In nucleotides, the CDR3 is TGTGCCAGCAGCTACAGGGCTCTAGACTATAATTCACCCCTCCACTTT. As protein: CASSYRALDYNSPLHF. This rearrangement joins TRBV13 to TRBJ1-6; D is perhaps TRBD1 (6 bases). This CDR3 is built from 16 residues. Germline V gene sequence: CDR1 PRHDT, CDR2 FYEKMQ (reference sequence). V shed 4 bases and J shed 3 bases, with 13 bases lying between them.

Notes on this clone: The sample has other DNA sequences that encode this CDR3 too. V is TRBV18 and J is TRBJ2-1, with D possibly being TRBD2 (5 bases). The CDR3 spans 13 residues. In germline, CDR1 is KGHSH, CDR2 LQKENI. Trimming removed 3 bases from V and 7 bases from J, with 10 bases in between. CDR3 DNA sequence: TGTGCCAGCTCACCGAGCCGGGAAAATGAGCAGTTCTTC. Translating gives CASSPSRENEQFF.

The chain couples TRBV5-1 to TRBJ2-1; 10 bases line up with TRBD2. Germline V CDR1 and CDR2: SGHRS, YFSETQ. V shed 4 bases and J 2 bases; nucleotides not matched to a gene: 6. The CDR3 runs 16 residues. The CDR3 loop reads CASSVSSGSTYNEQFF. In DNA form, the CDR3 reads TGCGCCAGCAGCGTGTCTAGCGGGAGTACCTACAATGAGCAGTTCTTC. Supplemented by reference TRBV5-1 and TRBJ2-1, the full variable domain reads KAGVTQTPRYLIKTRGQQVTLSCSPISGHRSVSWYQQTPGQGLQFLFEYFSETQRNKGNFPGRFSGRQFSNSRSEMNVSTLELGDSALYLCASSVSSGSTYNEQFFGPGTRLTVL.

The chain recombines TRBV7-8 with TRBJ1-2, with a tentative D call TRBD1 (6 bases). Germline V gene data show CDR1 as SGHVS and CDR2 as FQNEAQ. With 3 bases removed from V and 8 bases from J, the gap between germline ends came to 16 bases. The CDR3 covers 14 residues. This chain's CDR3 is CASSLGAIMGGYTF. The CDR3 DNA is TGTGCCAGCAGCTTGGGGGCCATAATGGGGGGCTACACCTTC.

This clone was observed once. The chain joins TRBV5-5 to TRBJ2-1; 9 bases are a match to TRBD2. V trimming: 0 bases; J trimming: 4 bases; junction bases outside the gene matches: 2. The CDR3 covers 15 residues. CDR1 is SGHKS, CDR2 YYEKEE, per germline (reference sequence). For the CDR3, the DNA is TGTGCCAGCAGCTTGGTAGCGGGAGTGTACAATGAGCAGTTCTTC. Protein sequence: CASSLVAGVYNEQFF.